This T cell receptor beta chain appears in the sequencing data of a study of cytomegalovirus exposure and HLA in healthy donors. Study findings and constraints: Cytomegalovirus-associated status was assigned to 150 or so TCR beta chains. Per a later analysis, HLA-associated TCR beta chains showed more clonal expansion than other, equally common TCR beta chains.

The PCR was carried out with 60 Vbeta primers and 13 Jbeta primers. Measured with immunoSEQ multiplex PCR; TCRdb has only the in-frame clones, and not every one. The sample contains about 150,000 clones, about 80% of which appear only once. About this clone: What it recognizes is unknown. This sample includes further DNA sequences coding for the same CDR3.

This donor had no CMV serostatus on record. CDR1 is SGHTA, CDR2 FQGTGA, per germline. The CDR3 consists of 14 residues. V lost 5 bases and J lost 8, with 18 bases in between. This chain links TRBV7-3 with TRBJ1-2; TRBD1 might be the D (6 bases). This sequence was found in a man under 40 in good health. The sequenced material came from PBMCs. The CDR3 nucleotides read TGTGCCAGCAGCCCGAGCGGGGGGCGGGGGGGCTACACCTTC. This sequence encodes CASSPSGGRGGYTF.